A selection of T cell receptor beta chains follows, all from one sample in a study of regulatory T cells in long-lasting Graves disease. TCRdb called the multiplex PCR reads again in MiXCR, with one record for every CDR3 protein. The sample holds some 220,000 distinct CDR3 sequences, approximately 19% seen once. A further study also used this sample, focusing on T cells in Graves' hyperthyroidism and ophthalmopathy.

The sample consisted of peripheral blood mononuclear cells (PBMCs), taken at new diagnosis, from a patient treated with antithyroid drugs. The receptors come from a woman aged 30 to 39 with Graves disease. Each CDR3 is given with its conserved first and last residue. Fields, in order: J gene, D gene, clone size, V gene, CDR3 DNA, CDR3 protein. A D gene is named only where the DNA matches it firmly. Clone sizes are given selectively: once, few, many, or a class where the clone is expanded.

>TRBJ2-7|NA|many|TRBV7-9
TGTGCCAGCAGCCCCTCGGCGACGGCAACCTACGAGCAGTACTTC
CASSPSATATYEQYF
>TRBJ1-2|NA|many|TRBV10-3
TGTGCCATCAGAGAGGGTAGGGGGATCTATGGCTACACCTTC
CAIREGRGIYGYTF
>TRBJ1-2|TRBD1|many|TRBV10-1
TGCGCCAGCAGCGACAGGGAAGAGGACTATGGCTACACCTTC
CASSDREEDYGYTF
>TRBJ1-3|NA|many|TRBV29-1
TGCAGCGTCATGTATCCAGGAACGATCGGAAACACCATATATTTT
CSVMYPGTIGNTIYF
>TRBJ2-1|NA|NA|TRBV27
TGTGCCAGCAGCCGGACAGCAGCCCACAATGAGCAGTTCTTC
CASSRTAAHNEQFF
>TRBJ1-5|NA|many|TRBV5-6
TGTGCCAGCAGCCCAGGGTATAGCAATCAGCCCCAGCATTTT
CASSPGYSNQPQHF
>TRBJ2-2|NA|many|TRBV14
TGTGCCAGCAGCCCACAGGGTCCCGGGGAGCTGTTTTTT
CASSPQGPGELFF
>TRBJ2-7|NA|many|TRBV5-1
TGCGCCAGCGCCCAGGGGAAAATCCCCTACTACGAGCAGTACTTC
CASAQGKIPYYEQYF
>TRBJ2-1|TRBD1|many|TRBV5-8
TGTGCCAGCAGCTTGGCCCAGGGGGCAACTGGGGGGAATGAGCAGTTCTTC
CASSLAQGATGGNEQFF
>TRBJ1-2|NA|few|TRBV4-1
TGCGCCAGCAGCCCGCGAGACATTAGGGATGGCTACACCTTC
CASSPRDIRDGYTF
>TRBJ2-5|TRBD1|NA|TRBV5-1
TGCGCCAGCAGCTCAAAGACAGGGGGCAGGATTTTCGAGACCCAGTACTTC
CASSSKTGGRIFETQYF
>TRBJ2-7|TRBD2|NA|TRBV2
TGTGCCAGCACTCCTAGCGGGAAATCCTACGAGCAGTACTTC
CASTPSGKSYEQYF
>TRBJ2-3|NA|many|TRBV28
TGTGCCAGCAACCCCCTGGAAGGGGGAAAGTATACGCAGTATTTT
CASNPLEGGKYTQYF
>TRBJ2-2|TRBD2|NA|TRBV4-2
TGTGCCAGCAGCCAAGATCAACTAGCGGGAGCCGGGGAGCTGTTTTTT
CASSQDQLAGAGELFF
>TRBJ2-7|NA|NA|TRBV6-2/TRBV6-3
TGTGCCATTCAGACCGGGACAACCTACGAGCAGTACTTC
CAIQTGTTYEQYF
>TRBJ1-5|NA|many|TRBV15
TGTGCCACCAGCAGAGATTTCATAGTGGATAGCAATCAGCCCCAGCATTTT
CATSRDFIVDSNQPQHF
>TRBJ2-3|NA|many|TRBV5-1
TGCGCCAGCAGCTTTGTTGGGGAGCGAGATACGCAGTATTTT
CASSFVGERDTQYF
>TRBJ1-5|NA|many|TRBV24-1
TGTGCCACCAGTGAGGGATATCAGCCCCAGCATTTT
CATSEGYQPQHF
>TRBJ1-2|NA|many|TRBV2
TGTGCCAGCAGTCGGACAGTTACCTATGGCTACACCTTC
CASSRTVTYGYTF
>TRBJ2-5|NA|medium-sized|TRBV2
TGTGCCAGCAGTGTAGGGGACCGGGAGACCCAGTACTTC
CASSVGDRETQYF
>TRBJ1-4|NA|NA|TRBV20-1
TGCAGTGCTAGGCGGGGAGCAACTAATGAAAAACTGTTTTTT
CSARRGATNEKLFF
>TRBJ1-1|NA|many|TRBV6-1
TGTGCCAGTTCCACACAGCTGAACACTGAAGCTTTCTTT
CASSTQLNTEAFF
>TRBJ1-2|NA|NA|TRBV19
TGTGCCAGTAGACAGGGAAACTATGGCTACACCTTC
CASRQGNYGYTF
>TRBJ2-5|TRBD2|NA|TRBV7-2
TGTGCCAGCAGCTTAGCGCCTAGCGGGGGGGCCGGGCAAGAGACCCAGTACTTC
CASSLAPSGGAGQETQYF
>TRBJ2-2|NA|many|TRBV29-1
TGCAGCGTTGGGGGCGCGAACACCGGGGAGCTGTTTTTT
CSVGGANTGELFF
>TRBJ2-4|TRBD2|NA|TRBV6-2/TRBV6-3
TGTGCCAGCATCGGGACTAGCGGGAGGGCCTCGGACATTCAGTACTTC
CASIGTSGRASDIQYF
>TRBJ2-1|TRBD2|many|TRBV20-1
TGCAGTGGGACCGGGACTAGCGGCTACAATGAGCAGTTCTTC
CSGTGTSGYNEQFF
>TRBJ2-1|TRBD2|NA|TRBV7-9
TGTGCCAGCAGCCCTATGACTAGCGGTTCGTACAATGAGCAGTTCTTC
CASSPMTSGSYNEQFF
>TRBJ1-5|NA|NA|TRBV27
TGTGCCAGCAGTCGTAACAGGGTTAATCAGCCCCAGCATTTT
CASSRNRVNQPQHF
>TRBJ1-1|NA|few|TRBV5-1
TGCGCCAGCAGGTTCGATACCACTGAAGCTTTCTTT
CASRFDTTEAFF
>TRBJ1-2|TRBD1|many|TRBV12-3/TRBV12-4
TGTGCCAGCAGTTTAAGGACAGGGTATGGCTACACCTTC
CASSLRTGYGYTF
>TRBJ2-7|TRBD2|many|TRBV28
TGTGCCAGCATAGCACTAGCGGGAGTAGGCTACGAGCAGTACTTC
CASIALAGVGYEQYF
>TRBJ2-1|NA|many|TRBV30
TGTGCCTGGAGCCGGACGGCACTCTACAATGAGCAGTTCTTC
CAWSRTALYNEQFF
>TRBJ2-7|TRBD1|many|TRBV6-1
TGTGCCAGCACCAGGTCGGGACAGGGTTACGAGCAGTACTTC
CASTRSGQGYEQYF
>TRBJ1-6|NA|many|TRBV2
TGTGCCAGCAGTGAATATTTTATAGGAGTTGAGGGGTCTACCCTCCACTTT
CASSEYFIGVEGSTLHF
>TRBJ2-1|NA|many|TRBV20-1
TGCAGTGCTAGTCTTGAGGGTTACGAGCAGTTCTTC
CSASLEGYEQFF
>TRBJ1-2|TRBD1|many|TRBV4-1
TGCGCCAGCAGCCTCGATGGACAGGGAGACTATGGCTACACCTTC
CASSLDGQGDYGYTF
>TRBJ2-1|TRBD2|NA|TRBV20-1
TGCAGTGCTAGACCAGCCCCACTAGCGGGCTCCTACAATGAGCAGTTCTTC
CSARPAPLAGSYNEQFF
>TRBJ1-1|NA|NA|TRBV13
TGTGCCAGCAGCTATAGGACAGTTAAGAACACTGAAGCTTTCTTT
CASSYRTVKNTEAFF
>TRBJ2-2|NA|NA|TRBV2
TGTGCCAGCATTGGGACGTTGGCGAACACCGGGGAGCTGTTTTTT
CASIGTLANTGELFF
>TRBJ1-5|TRBD1|NA|TRBV30
TGTGCCTGGAGTCGGGGACAGGGGAGCAGTCAGCCCCAGCATTTT
CAWSRGQGSSQPQHF
>TRBJ1-1|NA|many|TRBV6-1
TGTGCCAGCATTACGGGCATGAACACTGAAGCTTTCTTT
CASITGMNTEAFF
>TRBJ2-7|TRBD2|NA|TRBV6-1
TGTGCCAGCAGCCTCCGGGGGGTGAGGGAGCAGTACTTC
CASSLRGVREQYF
>TRBJ1-1|NA|many|TRBV12-3/TRBV12-4
TGTGCCAGCAGTCTCCGGGACCCGAACACTGAAGCTTTCTTT
CASSLRDPNTEAFF
>TRBJ1-1|NA|many|TRBV7-3
TGTGCCAGCAGTTCGTCGGGTCACGGGTTAGCTTTCTTT
CASSSSGHGLAFF
>TRBJ2-3|NA|many|TRBV7-7
TGTGCTAGCAGCCCCCGGAGTGATGCAGATACGCAGTATTTT
CASSPRSDADTQYF
>TRBJ2-2|TRBD1|many|TRBV7-3
TGTGCCAGCAGCAACACAGGGGGCGCGACCGGGGAGCTGTTTTTT
CASSNTGGATGELFF
>TRBJ1-1|TRBD1|many|TRBV2
TGTGCCCGGAGGGGGACAGGGGGCTTTTATACTGAAGCTTTCTTT
CARRGTGGFYTEAFF
>TRBJ2-7|NA|many|TRBV28
TGTGCCAGCAGTTTGACCACTTCCTACGAGCAGTACTTC
CASSLTTSYEQYF